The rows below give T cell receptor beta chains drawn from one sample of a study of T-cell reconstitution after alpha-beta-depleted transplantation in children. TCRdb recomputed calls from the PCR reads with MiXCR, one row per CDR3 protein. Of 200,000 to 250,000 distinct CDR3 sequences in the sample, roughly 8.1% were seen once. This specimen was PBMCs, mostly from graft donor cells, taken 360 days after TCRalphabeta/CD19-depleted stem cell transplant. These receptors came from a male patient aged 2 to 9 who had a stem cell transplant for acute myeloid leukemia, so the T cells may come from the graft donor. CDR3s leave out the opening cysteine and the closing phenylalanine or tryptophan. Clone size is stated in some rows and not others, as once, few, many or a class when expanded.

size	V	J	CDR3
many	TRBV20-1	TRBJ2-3	SARREADTQY
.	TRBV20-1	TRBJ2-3	SARVAGTDTQY
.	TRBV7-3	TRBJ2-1	ASSLTLMGGGDEQF
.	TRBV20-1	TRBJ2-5	SASSRDYQETQY
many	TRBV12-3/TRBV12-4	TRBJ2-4	ASNSAGGPENIQY
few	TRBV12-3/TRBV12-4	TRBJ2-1	ASCLVGLLDRFSYNEQF
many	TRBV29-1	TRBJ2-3	SVLRADTQY
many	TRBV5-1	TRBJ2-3	ASSLDRADTQY
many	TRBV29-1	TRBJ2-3	SSSGRAGTDTQY
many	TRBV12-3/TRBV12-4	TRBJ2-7	ASSSGPFSYEQY